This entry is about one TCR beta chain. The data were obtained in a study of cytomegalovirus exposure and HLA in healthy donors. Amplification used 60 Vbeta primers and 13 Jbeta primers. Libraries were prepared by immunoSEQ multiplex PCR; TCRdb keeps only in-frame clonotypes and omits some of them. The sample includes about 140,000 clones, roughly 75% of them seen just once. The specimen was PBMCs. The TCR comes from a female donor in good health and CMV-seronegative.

The CDR3 region is CASPGADTEAFF. As DNA, the CDR3 is TGTGCCTCGCCAGGGGCCGACACTGAAGCTTTCTTT. V is TRBV2 and J is TRBJ1-1, with D possibly being TRBD1 (6 bases). V was pared by 11 bases and J by 3 bases, with 13 bases between. This CDR3 has 12 residues. CDR1 is SNHLY and CDR2 is FYNNEI in the germline V gene.